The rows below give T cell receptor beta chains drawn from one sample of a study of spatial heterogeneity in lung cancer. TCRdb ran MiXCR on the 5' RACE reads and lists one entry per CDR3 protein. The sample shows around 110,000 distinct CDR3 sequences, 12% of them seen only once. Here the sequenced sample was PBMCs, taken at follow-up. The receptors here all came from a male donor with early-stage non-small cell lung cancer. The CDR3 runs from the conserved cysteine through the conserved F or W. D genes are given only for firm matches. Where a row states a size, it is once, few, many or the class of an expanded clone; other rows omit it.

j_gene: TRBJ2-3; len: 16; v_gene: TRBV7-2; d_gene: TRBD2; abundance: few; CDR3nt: TGTGCCAGCAGCGCCCGCCAGCGGGGGCAGGGAGATACGCAGTATTTT; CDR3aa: CASSARQRGQGDTQYF
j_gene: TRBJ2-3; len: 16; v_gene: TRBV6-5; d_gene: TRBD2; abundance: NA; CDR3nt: TGTGCCAGCACTAAACTAGCGGGGGGTCGCACAGATACGCAGTATTTT; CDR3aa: CASTKLAGGRTDTQYF
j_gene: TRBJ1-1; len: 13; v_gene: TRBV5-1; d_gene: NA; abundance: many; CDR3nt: TGCGCCAGCAATCCCGAAAACAGGGATGAAGCTTTCTTT; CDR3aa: CASNPENRDEAFF
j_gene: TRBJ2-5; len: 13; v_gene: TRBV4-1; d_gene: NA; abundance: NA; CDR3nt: TGCGCCAGCAGCCAAGATTCGCGAGAGACCCAGTACTTC; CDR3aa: CASSQDSRETQYF
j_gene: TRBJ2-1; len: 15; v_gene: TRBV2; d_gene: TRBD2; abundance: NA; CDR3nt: TGTGCCAGCAGAAGACTAGCGGGAGCCTACAATGAGCAGTTCTTC; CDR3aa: CASRRLAGAYNEQFF
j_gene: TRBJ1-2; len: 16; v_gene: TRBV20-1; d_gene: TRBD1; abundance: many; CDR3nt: TGCAGTGCTAGAGACTCCGTGGGACAGCGAGACTATGGCTACACCTTC; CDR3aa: CSARDSVGQRDYGYTF
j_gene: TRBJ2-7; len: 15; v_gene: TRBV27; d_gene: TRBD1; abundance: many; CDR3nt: TGTGCCAGCAGCTTAGGGACAGGGCCACGGTACGAGCAGTACTTC; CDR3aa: CASSLGTGPRYEQYF
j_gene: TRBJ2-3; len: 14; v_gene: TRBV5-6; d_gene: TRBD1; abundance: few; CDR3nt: TGTGCCAGCAGTTGGACAGGGACCACAGATACGCAGTATTTT; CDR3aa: CASSWTGTTDTQYF
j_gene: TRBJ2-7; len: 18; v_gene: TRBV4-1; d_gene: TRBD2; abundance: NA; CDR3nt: TGCGCCAGCAGCCTCCTTCATTACCCGACTAGCGGGGGGGAAGGGCAGTACTTC; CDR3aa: CASSLLHYPTSGGEGQYF
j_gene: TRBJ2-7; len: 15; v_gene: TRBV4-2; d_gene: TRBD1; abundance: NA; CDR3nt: TGTGCCAGCAGCCAAGAACGGGACAGGGGGGCCACTCGGTACTTC; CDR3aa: CASSQERDRGATRYF
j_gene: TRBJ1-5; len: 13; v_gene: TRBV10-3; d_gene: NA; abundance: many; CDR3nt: TGTGCCATCAGTGAAGCACAAAATCAGCCCCAGCATTTT; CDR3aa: CAISEAQNQPQHF
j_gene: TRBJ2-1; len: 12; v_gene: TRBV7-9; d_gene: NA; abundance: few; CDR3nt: TGTGCCAGCAGCCCATCCTACAATGAGCAGTTCTTC; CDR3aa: CASSPSYNEQFF